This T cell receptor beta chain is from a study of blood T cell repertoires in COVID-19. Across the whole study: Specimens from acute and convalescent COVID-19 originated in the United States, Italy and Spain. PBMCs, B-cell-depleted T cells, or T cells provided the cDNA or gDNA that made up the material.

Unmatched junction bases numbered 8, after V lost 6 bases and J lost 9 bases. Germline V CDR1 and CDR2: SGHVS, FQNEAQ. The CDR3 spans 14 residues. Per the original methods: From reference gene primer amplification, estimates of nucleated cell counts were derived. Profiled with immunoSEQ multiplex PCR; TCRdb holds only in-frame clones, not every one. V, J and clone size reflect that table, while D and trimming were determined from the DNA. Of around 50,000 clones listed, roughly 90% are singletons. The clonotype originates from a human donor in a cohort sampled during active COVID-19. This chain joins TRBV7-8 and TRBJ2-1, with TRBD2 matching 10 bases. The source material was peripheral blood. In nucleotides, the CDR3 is TGTGCCAGCAGGCTTCGAGCGGGAGGGGGTGAGCAGTTCTTC. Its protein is CASRLRAGGGEQFF.